These T cell receptor beta chains were read from a single sample in a study of OX40 agonist ivuxolimab in advanced cancers. Method: immunoSEQ multiplex PCR; TCRdb's copy keeps in-frame clones and lacks some. The sample has 45,000 to 70,000 clones; more than 80% are singletons. This specimen was CD4+ or CD8+ T cells sorted from blood, taken in a trial of the OX40 agonist ivuxolimab. The receptors here all came from an adult with an advanced solid tumor such as melanoma, head and neck, liver or kidney cancer. The CDR3 runs from the conserved cysteine through the conserved F or W. A D gene is named only where the DNA matches it firmly. Size is stated for part of the rows, as once, few or many counts, or as a class when the clone is expanded.

D	V	size	J	CDR3	DNA
TRBD1	TRBV5-1	once	TRBJ2-6	CASSLGTGDLSGANVLTF	TGCGCCAGCAGCTTGGGGACAGGGGACCTCTCTGGGGCCAACGTCCTGACTTTC
-	TRBV28	-	TRBJ1-3	CASRTSGGDTIYF	TGTGCCAGCAGAACATCGGGTGGGGACACCATATATTTT
-	TRBV5-1	-	TRBJ2-3	CASSLEGRTTDTQYF	TGCGCCAGCAGCTTGGAGGGGCGGACCACAGATACGCAGTATTTT
-	TRBV28	-	TRBJ1-3	CASRDGNTIYF	TGTGCCAGCAGAGACGGAAACACCATATATTTT
TRBD1	TRBV5-1	-	TRBJ2-7	CASSSPGTGGYEQYF	TGCGCCAGCAGCTCCCCCGGGACAGGGGGCTACGAGCAGTACTTC
-	TRBV23-1	-	TRBJ2-3	CASSQSRKGGTDTQYF	TGCGCCAGCAGTCAATCGAGGAAGGGGGGGACAGATACGCAGTATTTT
TRBD1	TRBV5-6	-	TRBJ1-1	CASSLGQGNMNTEAFF	TGTGCCAGCAGCCTGGGACAGGGGAACATGAACACTGAAGCTTTCTTT
TRBD1	TRBV9	-	TRBJ2-7	CASSVATGQGPYEQYF	TGTGCCAGCAGCGTAGCTACGGGACAGGGCCCCTACGAGCAGTACTTC
-	TRBV6-1	few	TRBJ1-5	CASSELPDSSLGPQHF	TGTGCCAGCAGTGAACTACCCGACAGCTCGCTGGGGCCCCAGCATTTT
-	TRBV6-1	-	TRBJ1-2	CASSVQGGGGYTF	TGTGCCAGCAGTGTACAGGGAGGCGGTGGCTACACCTTC
TRBD1	TRBV18	-	TRBJ1-2	CASSPTTGDPGYTF	TGTGCCAGCTCACCAACCACAGGGGATCCTGGCTACACCTTC
TRBD1	TRBV2	-	TRBJ2-2	CASMHRGASTGELFF	TGTGCCAGCATGCACAGGGGCGCGAGCACCGGGGAGCTGTTTTTT
-	TRBV7-9	few	TRBJ2-1	CASSLPGAPYYEQFF	TGTGCCAGCAGCTTACCCGGGGCTCCGTACTATGAGCAGTTCTTC
-	TRBV6-5	-	TRBJ1-6	CASRLTNSPLHF	TGTGCCAGCAGGCTTACTAATTCACCCCTCCACTTT
-	TRBV6-1	few	TRBJ1-5	CASTINLDQPQHF	TGTGCCAGCACTATCAACTTGGATCAGCCCCAGCATTTT
-	TRBV7-2	-	TRBJ1-2	CASSLQGRGGYTF	TGTGCCAGCAGCTTACAGGGAAGAGGTGGCTACACCTTC
TRBD2	TRBV10-1	-	TRBJ2-3	CASSDLPRKYRQNGTSLTDTQYF	TGCGCCAGCAGTGATCTCCCGAGGAAGTACAGGCAAAACGGGACTAGCCTCACAGATACGCAGTATTTT
TRBD1	TRBV5-1	-	TRBJ1-2	CASSRGTGMINGYTF	TGCGCCAGCAGCCGCGGGACAGGGATGATAAATGGCTACACCTTC
TRBD2	TRBV16	-	TRBJ2-7	CASSKGTSGYEQYF	TGTGCCAGCAGTAAGGGGACTAGCGGTTACGAGCAGTACTTC
TRBD2	TRBV18	-	TRBJ2-3	CASSPFGPSGNPKPADTQYF	TGTGCCAGCTCACCGTTTGGTCCTAGCGGGAACCCTAAGCCGGCAGATACGCAGTATTTT
-	TRBV5-8	-	TRBJ1-5	CASSSRYQPQHF	TGTGCCAGCAGCTCTCGGTATCAGCCCCAGCATTTT
-	TRBV2	-	TRBJ1-2	CASSLDSGGYGYTF	TGTGCCAGCAGTTTGGACAGCGGAGGCTATGGCTACACCTTC
-	TRBV7-9	few	TRBJ1-3	CASSLNLVNTIYF	TGTGCCAGCAGCTTGAATTTGGTAAACACCATATATTTT
-	TRBV10-2	-	TRBJ2-7	CASSETSSSEQYF	TGCGCCAGCAGTGAAACATCTAGCTCCGAGCAGTACTTC
TRBD1	TRBV6-5	-	TRBJ1-2	CASRTGTKDGYTF	TGTGCCAGCAGGACAGGGACAAAGGACGGCTACACCTTC
TRBD1	TRBV30	few	TRBJ1-1	CAWIRGRTEAFF	TGTGCCTGGATAAGGGGGCGCACTGAAGCTTTCTTT
-	TRBV11-2	-	TRBJ1-2	CASSLSGQGNYGYTF	TGTGCCAGCAGCCTATCAGGGCAGGGGAACTATGGCTACACCTTC
TRBD2	TRBV28	-	TRBJ2-1	CASSPSGSRSHNEQFF	TGTGCCAGCAGTCCTAGCGGGAGTCGATCCCACAATGAGCAGTTCTTC
TRBD1	TRBV27	few	TRBJ1-2	CASSQHSPSSTGYGYTF	TGTGCCAGCAGTCAGCATTCACCCTCATCGACAGGGTATGGCTACACCTTC
-	TRBV4-1	-	TRBJ1-4	CASSLGDGAQDGKLFF	TGCGCCAGCAGCCTCGGGGATGGGGCGCAGGATGGAAAACTGTTTTTT
-	TRBV18	-	TRBJ1-1	CASSRNRDTEAFF	TGTGCCAGCTCTAGGAACAGGGACACTGAAGCTTTCTTT
-	TRBV29-1	few	TRBJ1-5	CSVAGGFLGNQPQHF	TGCAGCGTTGCAGGTGGTTTTCTGGGAAATCAGCCCCAGCATTTT
-	TRBV18	-	TRBJ2-1	CASSKLGGGLDSYNEQFF	TGTGCCAGCTCGAAACTAGGAGGGGGTTTAGACTCCTACAATGAGCAGTTCTTC
-	TRBV6-1	-	TRBJ1-2	CASSEVGANYGYTF	TGTGCCAGCAGTGAGGTCGGAGCTAACTATGGCTACACCTTC
-	TRBV7-9	-	TRBJ2-2	CASSLRGLPGELFF	TGTGCCAGCAGCCTCCGGGGGTTGCCCGGGGAGCTGTTTTTT
TRBD2	TRBV10-2	-	TRBJ2-1	CASGTSGYNEQFF	TGCGCCAGCGGGACTAGCGGATACAATGAGCAGTTCTTC
-	TRBV7-9	-	TRBJ2-7	CASSLGSYEQYF	TGTGCCAGCAGCTTAGGTAGCTACGAGCAGTACTTC
TRBD1	TRBV10-3	-	TRBJ2-1	CAISEGGTETYNEQFF	TGTGCCATCAGTGAGGGTGGGACAGAAACTTACAATGAGCAGTTCTTC
TRBD1	TRBV6-1	once	TRBJ1-2	CASSKDRGNYGYTF	TGTGCCAGCAGTAAGGACAGGGGTAACTATGGCTACACCTTC
TRBD2	TRBV11-3	once	TRBJ2-7	CASSLGGRAAEQYF	TGTGCCAGCAGCTTAGGCGGGAGGGCCGCCGAGCAGTACTTC
TRBD1	TRBV30	medium-sized	TRBJ1-6	CAWSRGQDNSPLHF	TGTGCCTGGAGTCGGGGACAGGACAATTCACCCCTCCACTTT
-	TRBV10-2	-	TRBJ2-3	CASTDSYTQYF	TGCGCCAGCACCGACAGCTATACGCAGTATTTT
-	TRBV5-1	-	TRBJ1-4	CASGRDGTNEKLFF	TGCGCCAGCGGCCGGGACGGAACTAATGAAAAACTGTTTTTT
TRBD2	TRBV5-4	-	TRBJ2-3	CASSLRVAGTTDTQYF	TGTGCCAGCAGCTTGCGCGTAGCGGGGACGACAGATACGCAGTATTTT
-	TRBV6-1	-	TRBJ1-2	CASSAFGGRSYGYTF	TGTGCCAGCAGTGCCTTTGGGGGTCGAAGCTATGGCTACACCTTC
-	TRBV10-3	-	TRBJ1-1	CAISEFGGTEAFF	TGTGCCATCAGTGAGTTTGGGGGCACTGAAGCTTTCTTT
-	TRBV11-3	-	TRBJ2-7	CASSQGHLRDEQYF	TGTGCCAGCAGCCAGGGACACCTCCGGGACGAGCAGTACTTC